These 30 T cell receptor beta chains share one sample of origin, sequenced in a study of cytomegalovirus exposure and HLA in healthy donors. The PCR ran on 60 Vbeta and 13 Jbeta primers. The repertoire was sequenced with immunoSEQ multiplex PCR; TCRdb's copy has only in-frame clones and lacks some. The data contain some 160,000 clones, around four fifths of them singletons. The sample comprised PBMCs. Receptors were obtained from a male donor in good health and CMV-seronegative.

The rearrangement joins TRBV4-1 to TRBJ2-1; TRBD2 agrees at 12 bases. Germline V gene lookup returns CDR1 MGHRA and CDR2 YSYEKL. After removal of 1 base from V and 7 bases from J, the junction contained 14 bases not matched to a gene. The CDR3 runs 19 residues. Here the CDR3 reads CASSQVGGDTGTSGNEQFF. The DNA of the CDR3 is TGCGCCAGCAGCCAAGTGGGAGGGGATACCGGGACTAGCGGGAATGAGCAGTTCTTC.

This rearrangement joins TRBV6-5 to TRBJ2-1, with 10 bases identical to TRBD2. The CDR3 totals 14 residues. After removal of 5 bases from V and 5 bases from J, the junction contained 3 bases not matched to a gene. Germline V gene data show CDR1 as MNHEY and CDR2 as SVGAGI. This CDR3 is CASSKAGGNNEQFF. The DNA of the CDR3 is TGTGCCAGCAGTAAAGCGGGGGGGAACAATGAGCAGTTCTTC.

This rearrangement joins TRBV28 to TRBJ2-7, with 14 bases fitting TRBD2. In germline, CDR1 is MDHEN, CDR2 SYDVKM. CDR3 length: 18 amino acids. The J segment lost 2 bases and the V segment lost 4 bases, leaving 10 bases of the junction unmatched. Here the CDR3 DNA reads TGTGCCAGCAGTTCCCGACTAGCGGGAGGGCCCCTCCCCTACGAGCAGTACTTC. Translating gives CASSSRLAGGPLPYEQYF.

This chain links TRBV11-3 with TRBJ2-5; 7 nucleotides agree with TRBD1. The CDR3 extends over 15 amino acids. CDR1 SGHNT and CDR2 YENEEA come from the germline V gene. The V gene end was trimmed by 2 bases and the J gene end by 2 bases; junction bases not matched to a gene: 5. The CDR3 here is CASSLTRGPQETQYF. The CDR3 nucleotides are TGTGCCAGCAGCTTAACAAGGGGGCCGCAAGAGACCCAGTACTTC. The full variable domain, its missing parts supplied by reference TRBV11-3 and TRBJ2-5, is EAGVVQSPRYKIIEKKQPVAFWCNPISGHNTLYWYLQNLGQGPELLIRYENEEAVDDSQLPKDRFSAERLKGVDSTLKIQPAELGDSAVYLCASSLTRGPQETQYFGPGTRLLVL.

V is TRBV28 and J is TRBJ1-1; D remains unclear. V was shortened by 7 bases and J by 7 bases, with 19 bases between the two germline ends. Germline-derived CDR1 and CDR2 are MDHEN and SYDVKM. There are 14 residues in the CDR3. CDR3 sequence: CASTPAGVVGEAFF. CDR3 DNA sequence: TGTGCCAGCACCCCCGCCGGGGTGGTGGGTGAAGCTTTCTTT.

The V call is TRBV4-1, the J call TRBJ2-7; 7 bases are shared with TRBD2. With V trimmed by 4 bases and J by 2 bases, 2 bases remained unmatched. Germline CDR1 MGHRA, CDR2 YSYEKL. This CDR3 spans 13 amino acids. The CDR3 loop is CASSPGLAYEQYF. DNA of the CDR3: TGCGCCAGCAGCCCAGGACTAGCCTACGAGCAGTACTTC.

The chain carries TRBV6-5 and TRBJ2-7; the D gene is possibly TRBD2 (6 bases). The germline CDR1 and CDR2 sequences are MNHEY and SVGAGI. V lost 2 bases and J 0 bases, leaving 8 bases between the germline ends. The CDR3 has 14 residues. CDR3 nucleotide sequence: TGTGCCAGCAGTTACGCGGGACCCTCCTACGAGCAGTACTTC. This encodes CASSYAGPSYEQYF.

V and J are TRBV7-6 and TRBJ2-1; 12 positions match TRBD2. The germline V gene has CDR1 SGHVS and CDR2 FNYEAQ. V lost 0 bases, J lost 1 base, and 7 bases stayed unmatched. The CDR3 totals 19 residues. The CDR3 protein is CASSLALTSGSGSYNEQFF. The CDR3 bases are TGTGCCAGCAGCTTAGCCCTGACTAGCGGGAGCGGGTCCTACAATGAGCAGTTCTTC.

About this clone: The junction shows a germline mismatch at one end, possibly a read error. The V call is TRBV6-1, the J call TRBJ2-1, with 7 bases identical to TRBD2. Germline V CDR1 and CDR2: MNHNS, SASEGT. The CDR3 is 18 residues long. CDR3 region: CASSEGSRRGSSYNEQFF. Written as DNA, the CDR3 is TGTGCCAGCAGTGAAGGGTCGCGGCGGGGGTCCTCCTATAATGAGCAGTTCTTC.

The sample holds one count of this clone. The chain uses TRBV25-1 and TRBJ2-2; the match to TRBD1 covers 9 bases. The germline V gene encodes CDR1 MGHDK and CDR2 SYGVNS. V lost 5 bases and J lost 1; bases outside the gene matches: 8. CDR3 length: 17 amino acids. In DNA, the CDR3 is TGTGCCAGCAGTAACCAAAAGGGACAGGGGAACACCGGGGAGCTGTTTTTT. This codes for CASSNQKGQGNTGELFF.

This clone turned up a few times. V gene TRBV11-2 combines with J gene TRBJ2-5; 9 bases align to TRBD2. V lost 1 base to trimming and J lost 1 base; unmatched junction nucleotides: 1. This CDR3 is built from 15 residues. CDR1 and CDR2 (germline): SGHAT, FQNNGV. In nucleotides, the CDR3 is TGTGCCAGCAGCTTAGGCGGGGGGGTCCAAGAGACCCAGTACTTC. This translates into CASSLGGGVQETQYF.

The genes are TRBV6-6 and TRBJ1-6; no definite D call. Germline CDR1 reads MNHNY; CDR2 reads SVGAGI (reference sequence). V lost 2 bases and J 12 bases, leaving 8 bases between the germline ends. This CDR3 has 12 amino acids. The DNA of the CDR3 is TGTGCCAGCAGTTACGGGCTTCGACCCCTCCACTTT. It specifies CASSYGLRPLHF.

CDR3 sequence: CASSFGVGQGDRTEAFF. The DNA for the CDR3 is TGTGCCAGCAGCTTCGGGGTGGGACAGGGGGATCGTACTGAAGCTTTCTTT. This chain links TRBV7-6 with TRBJ1-1; 11 positions agree with TRBD1. CDR1 and CDR2 from the germline V gene are SGHVS and FNYEAQ. Trimming removed 3 bases from V and 5 bases from J; junction bases left unmatched: 11. The CDR3 has 17 residues.

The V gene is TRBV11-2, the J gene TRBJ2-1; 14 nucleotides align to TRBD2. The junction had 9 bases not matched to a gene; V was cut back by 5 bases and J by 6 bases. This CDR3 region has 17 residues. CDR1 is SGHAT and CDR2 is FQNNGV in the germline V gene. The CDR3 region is CASSLGTSGRFSNEQFF. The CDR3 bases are TGTGCCAGCAGCCTCGGGACTAGCGGGAGATTCAGCAATGAGCAGTTCTTC.

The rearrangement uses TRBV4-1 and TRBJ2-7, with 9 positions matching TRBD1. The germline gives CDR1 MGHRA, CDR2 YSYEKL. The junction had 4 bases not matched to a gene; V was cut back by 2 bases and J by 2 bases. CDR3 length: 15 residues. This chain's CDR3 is CASSQTGTGTYEQYF. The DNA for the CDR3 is TGCGCCAGCAGCCAAACCGGGACAGGGACCTACGAGCAGTACTTC.

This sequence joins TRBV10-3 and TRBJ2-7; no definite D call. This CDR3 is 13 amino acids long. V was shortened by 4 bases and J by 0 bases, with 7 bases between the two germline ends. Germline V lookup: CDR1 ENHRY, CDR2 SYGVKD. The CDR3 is CAISGHSSYEQYF. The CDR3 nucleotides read TGTGCCATCAGTGGACACAGCTCCTACGAGCAGTACTTC.

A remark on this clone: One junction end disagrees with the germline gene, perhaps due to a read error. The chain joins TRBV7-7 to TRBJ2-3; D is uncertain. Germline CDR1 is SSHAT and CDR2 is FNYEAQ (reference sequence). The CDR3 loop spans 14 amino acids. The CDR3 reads CASSPGRGTDTQYF. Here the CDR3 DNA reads TGTGCTAGCAGTCCAGGTAGAGGCACAGATACGCAGTATTTT. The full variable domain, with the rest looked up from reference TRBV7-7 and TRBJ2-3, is GAGVSQSPRYKVTKRGQDVTLRCDPISSHATLYWYQQALGQGPEFLTYFNYEAQPDKSGLPSDRFSAERPEGSISTLTIQRTEQRDSAMYRCASSPGRGTDTQYFGPGTRLTVL.

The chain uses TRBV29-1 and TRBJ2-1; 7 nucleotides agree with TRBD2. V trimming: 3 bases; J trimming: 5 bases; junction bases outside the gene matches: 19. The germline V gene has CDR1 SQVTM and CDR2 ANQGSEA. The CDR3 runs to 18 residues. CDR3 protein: CSVEAYHRAGPPHNEQFF. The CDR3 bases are TGCAGCGTTGAGGCCTACCACCGAGCGGGACCCCCCCACAATGAGCAGTTCTTC.

CDR3 region: CASSLTSGGTQETQYF. CDR3 in DNA: TGCGCCAGCAGCTTGACCAGCGGGGGGACCCAAGAGACCCAGTACTTC. The chain links TRBV5-1 to TRBJ2-5, with 9 bases identical to TRBD2. The V gene end was trimmed by 1 base and the J gene end by 1 base; junction bases not matched to a gene: 5. The germline V gene encodes CDR1 SGHRS and CDR2 YFSETQ. This CDR3 comprises 16 residues.

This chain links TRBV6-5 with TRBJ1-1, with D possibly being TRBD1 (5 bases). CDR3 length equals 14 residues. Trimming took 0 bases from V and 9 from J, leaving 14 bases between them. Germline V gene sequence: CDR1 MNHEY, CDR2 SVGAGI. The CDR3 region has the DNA TGTGCCAGCAGTTACTCCGAAGGGGCTTTTAAAGCTTTCTTT. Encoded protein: CASSYSEGAFKAFF.

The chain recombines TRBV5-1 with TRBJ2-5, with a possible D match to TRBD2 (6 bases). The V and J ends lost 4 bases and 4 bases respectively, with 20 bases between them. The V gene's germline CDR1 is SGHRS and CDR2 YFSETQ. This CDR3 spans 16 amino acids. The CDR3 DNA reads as TGCGCCAGCAGCACCGGGGAGTCTGGAGGGGCAGAGACCCAGTACTTC. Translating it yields CASSTGESGGAETQYF.

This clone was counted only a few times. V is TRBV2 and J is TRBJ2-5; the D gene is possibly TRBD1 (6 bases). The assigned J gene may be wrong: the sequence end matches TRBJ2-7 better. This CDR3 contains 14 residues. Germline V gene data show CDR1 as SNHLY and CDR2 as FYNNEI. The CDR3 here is CASRGTGTSYEQYF. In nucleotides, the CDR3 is TGTGCCAGCAGGGGGACCGGGACATCCTACGAGCAGTACTTC.

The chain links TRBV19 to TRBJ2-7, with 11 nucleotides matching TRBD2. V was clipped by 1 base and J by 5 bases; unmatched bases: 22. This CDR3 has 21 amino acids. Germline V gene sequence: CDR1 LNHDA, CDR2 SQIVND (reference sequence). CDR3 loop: CASSIVPPVGQPGLAVHEQYF. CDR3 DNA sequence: TGTGCCAGTAGTATAGTCCCCCCGGTTGGACAGCCGGGACTAGCGGTCCACGAGCAGTACTTC.

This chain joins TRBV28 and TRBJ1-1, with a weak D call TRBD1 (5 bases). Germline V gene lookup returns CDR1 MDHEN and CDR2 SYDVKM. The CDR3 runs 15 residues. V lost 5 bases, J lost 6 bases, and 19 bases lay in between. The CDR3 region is CASSLAGRDAPEAFF. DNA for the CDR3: TGTGCCAGCAGTCTCGCCGGGAGGGACGCGCCTGAAGCTTTCTTT. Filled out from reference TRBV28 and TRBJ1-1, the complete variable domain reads DVKVTQSSRYLVKRTGEKVFLECVQDMDHENMFWYRQDPGLGLRLIYFSYDVKMKEKGDIPEGYSVSREKKERFSLILESASTNQTSMYLCASSLAGRDAPEAFFGQGTRLTVV.

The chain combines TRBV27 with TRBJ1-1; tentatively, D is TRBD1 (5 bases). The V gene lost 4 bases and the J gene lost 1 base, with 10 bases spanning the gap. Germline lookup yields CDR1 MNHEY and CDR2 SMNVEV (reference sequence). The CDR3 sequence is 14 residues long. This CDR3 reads CASSSVTGNTEAFF. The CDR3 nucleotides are TGTGCCAGCAGTTCGGTCACAGGGAACACTGAAGCTTTCTTT.

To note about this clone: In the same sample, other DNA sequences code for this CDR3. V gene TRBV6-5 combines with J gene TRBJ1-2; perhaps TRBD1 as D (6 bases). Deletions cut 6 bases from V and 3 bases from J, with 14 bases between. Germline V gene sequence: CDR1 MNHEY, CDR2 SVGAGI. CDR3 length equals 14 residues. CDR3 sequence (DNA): TGTGCCAGCAGCACGGAGCAGGGGCACTATGGCTACACCTTC. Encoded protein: CASSTEQGHYGYTF.

The CDR3 DNA follows: TGTGCCAGTAGTATAGGCAGGGGCGTCTCCTACGAGCAGTACTTC. The encoded protein is CASSIGRGVSYEQYF. This chain connects TRBV19 to TRBJ2-7; TRBD1 might be the D (6 bases). Germline values: CDR1 LNHDA, CDR2 SQIVND (reference sequence). V was clipped by 1 base and J by 0 bases, with 10 bases between them. The CDR3 extends over 15 amino acids.

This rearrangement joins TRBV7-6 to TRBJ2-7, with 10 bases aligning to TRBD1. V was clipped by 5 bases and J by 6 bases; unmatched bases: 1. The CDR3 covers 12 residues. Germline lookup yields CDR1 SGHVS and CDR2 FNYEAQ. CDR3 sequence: CASSGTGAEQYF. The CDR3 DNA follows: TGTGCCAGCAGCGGGACAGGGGCCGAGCAGTACTTC. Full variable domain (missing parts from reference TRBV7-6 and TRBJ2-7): GAGVSQSPRYKVTKRGQDVALRCDPISGHVSLYWYRQALGQGPEFLTYFNYEAQQDKSGLPNDRFSAERPEGSISTLTIQRTEQRDSAMYRCASSGTGAEQYFGPGTRLTVT.

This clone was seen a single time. The CDR3 region is CASSETDGEGYGYTF. CDR3 bases: TGTGCCAGCAGTGAAACCGATGGAGAGGGTTATGGCTACACCTTC. The chain couples TRBV2 to TRBJ1-2; D not resolved. The germline V gene has CDR1 SNHLY and CDR2 FYNNEI. Trimming removed 2 bases from V and 5 bases from J, with 15 bases in between. CDR3 length: 15 amino acids. Full variable domain (rest looked up from reference TRBV2 and TRBJ1-2): EPEVTQTPSHQVTQMGQEVILRCVPISNHLYFYWYRQILGQKVEFLVSFYNNEISEKSEIFDDQFSVERPDGSNFTLKIRSTKLEDSAMYFCASSETDGEGYGYTFGSGTRLTVV.

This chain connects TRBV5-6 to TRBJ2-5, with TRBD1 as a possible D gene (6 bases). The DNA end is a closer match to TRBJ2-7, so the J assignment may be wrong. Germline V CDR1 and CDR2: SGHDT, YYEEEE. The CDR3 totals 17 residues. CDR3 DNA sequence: TGTGCCAGCAGCCCCTTGTATAGCAGGGGAAGTTTCTACGAGCAGTACTTC. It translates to CASSPLYSRGSFYEQYF.